One and the same sample provided the 30 T cell receptor beta chains below, sequenced in a study of a mutant IDH1 vaccine in newly diagnosed glioma. No antigen has been identified for these receptors. Sequencing used immunoSEQ multiplex PCR; TCRdb keeps in-frame clones, though not all of them. The sample lists around 66,000 clones, 75% to 85% occurring once. As for time point: week 11, during vaccination. The vaccine gave 300 ug of a 20-mer mutant IDH1 peptide subcutaneously per dose. This specimen consisted of PBMCs, obtained from a glioma patient whose treatment included an IDH1 peptide vaccine. These receptors all stem from a man aged 50 or older with glioma.

The chain carries TRBV5-1 and TRBJ1-1; D is unresolved. CDR3 length equals 12 residues. Trimming shortened V by 0 bases and J by 5 bases, and 5 bases separated the two germline ends. Germline CDR1 SGHRS, CDR2 YFSETQ. CDR3 residues: CASSLDGTEAFF. The CDR3 DNA reads as TGCGCCAGCAGCTTGGATGGAACTGAAGCTTTCTTT.

The genes are TRBV2 and TRBJ1-1; no clear D gene. Trimming removed 3 bases at V and 1 base at J, with 9 bases between. Germline V lookup: CDR1 SNHLY, CDR2 FYNNEI. The CDR3 extends over 14 amino acids. The CDR3 nucleotides are TGTGCCAGCAGTGACCCCACTCCGAACACTGAAGCTTTCTTT. Protein product: CASSDPTPNTEAFF.

The chain is built from TRBV28 and TRBJ2-7, with D hard to call. CDR1 is MDHEN, CDR2 SYDVKM, per germline. This CDR3 contains 14 residues. V was cut by 6 bases and J by 0 bases, with 12 bases left in between. The DNA for the CDR3 is TGTGCCAGCAGCCGTCGGACGAACTCCTACGAGCAGTACTTC. The encoded protein is CASSRRTNSYEQYF.

The count of this clone is one. The CDR3 nucleotides are TGTGCCAGCAGTGAGGGACAGGCCACAGATACGCAGTATTTT. As protein: CASSEGQATDTQYF. V usage is TRBV25-1 and J usage is TRBJ2-3; TRBD1 aligns across 8 bases. Looked up from germline, CDR1 is MGHDK and CDR2 is SYGVNS. This CDR3 comprises 14 residues. V dropped 3 bases and J dropped 2; count of bases not matched to a gene: 1.

The rearrangement links TRBV4-3 to TRBJ1-6, with D possibly being TRBD1 (5 bases). Germline V gene lookup returns CDR1 LGHNA and CDR2 YSLEER. V shed 2 bases and J shed 7 bases, with 15 bases lying between them. The CDR3 loop spans 16 amino acids. CDR3 bases: TGCGCCAGCAGCCAATCTCTCAGGGTGGTCAATTCACCCCTCCACTTT. It encodes CASSQSLRVVNSPLHF.

The chain recombines TRBV19 with TRBJ1-1, with unresolved D. The CDR3 extends over 13 amino acids. Germline lookup yields CDR1 LNHDA and CDR2 SQIVND (reference sequence). Trimming took 5 bases from V and 6 from J, leaving 13 bases between them. CDR3 loop: CASSLAPLSEAFF. The CDR3 bases are TGTGCCAGTAGTCTGGCCCCCTTGTCTGAAGCTTTCTTT. The entire variable domain, with the rest obtained from reference TRBV19 and TRBJ1-1, is as follows: DGGITQSPKYLFRKEGQNVTLSCEQNLNHDAMYWYRQDPGQGLRLIYYSQIVNDFQKGDIAEGYSVSREKKESFPLTVTSAQKNPTAFYLCASSLAPLSEAFFGQGTRLTVV.

The V call is TRBV6-1, the J call TRBJ2-3, with 7 nucleotides matching TRBD2. CDR1 is MNHNS and CDR2 is SASEGT in the germline V gene. The CDR3 is 15 amino acids. Trimming cost V 4 bases and J 6 bases; bases outside gene matches: 10. CDR3 protein: CASSAEAGIPDTQYF. The CDR3 DNA reads TGTGCCAGCAGTGCCGAAGCGGGGATCCCGGATACGCAGTATTTT.

This clone was detected once. V is TRBV5-5 and J is TRBJ2-5; unclear D gene. Germline V gives CDR1 SGHKS, CDR2 YYEKEE (reference sequence). Trimming stripped 0 bases from V and 5 bases from J, with 11 bases between. CDR3 length: 14 amino acids. The CDR3 loop is CASSLDAPWETQYF. Written as DNA, the CDR3 is TGTGCCAGCAGCTTGGACGCTCCCTGGGAGACCCAGTACTTC.

Only one count was recorded for this clone. The genes are TRBV18 and TRBJ2-2; TRBD1 matches at 9 bases. Trimming removed 3 bases from V and 6 bases from J; junction bases left unmatched: 2. The CDR3 sequence is 14 residues long. CDR1 and CDR2 (germline): KGHSH, LQKENI. DNA for the CDR3: TGTGCCAGCTCACCGGGACAGGGTTCCGGGGAGCTGTTTTTT. This sequence encodes CASSPGQGSGELFF.

The V and J genes are TRBV19 and TRBJ2-5, with TRBD2 identical over 13 bases. V lost 4 bases to trimming and J lost 4 bases; unmatched junction nucleotides: 9. CDR1 and CDR2 from the germline V gene are LNHDA and SQIVND (reference sequence). The CDR3 spans 17 residues. CDR3 protein: CASSTTSGGAPLETQYF. CDR3 sequence (DNA): TGTGCCAGTAGTACCACTAGCGGGGGGGCCCCACTAGAGACCCAGTACTTC.

V is TRBV7-2 and J is TRBJ1-4; 11 bases are shared with TRBD1. J was trimmed by 7 bases and V by 0 bases; bases with no gene match: 1. CDR1 is SGHTA and CDR2 is FQGNSA in the germline V gene. This CDR3 has 15 residues. The CDR3 protein is CASSLAGTGGEKLFF. CDR3 nucleotides: TGTGCCAGCAGCTTAGCCGGGACAGGGGGTGAAAAACTGTTTTTT.

The chain links TRBV29-1 to TRBJ1-1; D call uncertain. CDR1 and CDR2 (germline): SQVTM, ANQGSEA. The CDR3 runs 11 residues. V was cut by 5 bases and J by 5 bases, with 9 bases left in between. The CDR3: CSVHRRTEAFF. The CDR3, as DNA: TGCAGCGTTCATCGGAGGACTGAAGCTTTCTTT.

The chain carries TRBV6-1 and TRBJ1-2, with TRBD1 as a possible D gene (5 bases). Per the germline V gene, CDR1 is MNHNS and CDR2 is SASEGT. Trimming pared 4 bases from V and 7 bases from J, leaving 16 bases between. CDR3 size: 14 residues. The CDR3 sequence: CASSGGHIGGGYTF. CDR3 DNA sequence: TGTGCCAGCAGTGGGGGCCATATAGGAGGTGGCTACACCTTC.

This clone was seen a handful of times. This chain links TRBV7-6 with TRBJ2-7; perhaps TRBD1 as D (6 bases). Trimming took off 0 bases at V and 4 bases at J, with 7 bases between the two ends. The CDR3 totals 13 residues. The germline V gene has CDR1 SGHVS and CDR2 FNYEAQ. The DNA for the CDR3 is TGTGCCAGCAGCTTAGCCAGGGGTTACGAGCAGTACTTC. Translated, it gives CASSLARGYEQYF.

The chain uses TRBV6-1 and TRBJ2-1; D is undetermined. The CDR3 is made up of 10 amino acids. Deletions cut 7 bases from V and 12 bases from J, with 10 bases between. CDR1 and CDR2 (germline): MNHNS, SASEGT. The CDR3 DNA is TGTGCCAGCAACCGAAACGGGCAGTTCTTC. Translation: CASNRNGQFF.

V is TRBV2 and J is TRBJ1-1; tentatively, D is TRBD1 (5 bases). Trimming pared 0 bases from V and 4 bases from J, leaving 12 bases between. The CDR3 has 15 amino acids. Germline V gene data show CDR1 as SNHLY and CDR2 as FYNNEI. This chain's CDR3 is CASSEALRGSTEAFF. CDR3 nucleotides: TGTGCCAGCAGTGAAGCGCTTAGGGGCAGCACTGAAGCTTTCTTT.

Notes on this clone: Other nucleotide sequences in the sample specify the same CDR3. V and J are TRBV6-5 and TRBJ1-2; D possibly corresponds to TRBD1 (5 bases). The germline V gene encodes CDR1 MNHEY and CDR2 SVGAGI. Trimming shortened V by 6 bases and J by 8 bases, and 13 bases separated the two germline ends. The CDR3 is 12 amino acids. As DNA, the CDR3 is TGTGCCAGCAGCCGAACGGGGGGGGGCTACACCTTC. Translation: CASSRTGGGYTF.

This chain uses TRBV7-9 with TRBJ2-7; D is possibly TRBD1 (6 bases). The CDR3 contains 12 residues. Germline V gene data show CDR1 as SEHNR and CDR2 as FQNEAQ (reference sequence). V lost 6 bases and J 4 bases, leaving 10 bases between the germline ends. The CDR3 coding sequence is TGTGCCAGCAGTAGGGGGACGTACGAGCAGTACTTC. The encoded protein is CASSRGTYEQYF.

A few counts support this clone. The CDR3 loop reads CASSQDSGAIYQPQHF. The CDR3 nucleotides read TGCGCCAGCAGCCAAGATAGCGGGGCGATCTACCAGCCCCAGCATTTT. The gene calls are TRBV4-1 and TRBJ1-5; D possibly corresponds to TRBD1 (5 bases). Germline V lookup: CDR1 MGHRA, CDR2 YSYEKL. The CDR3 spans 16 residues. Trimming stripped 0 bases from V and 7 bases from J, with 16 bases between.

This chain uses TRBV18 with TRBJ1-5; D is unclear. Germline lookup yields CDR1 KGHSH and CDR2 LQKENI. The CDR3 spans 13 residues. The ends were cut back, 2 bases at V and 3 bases at J, with 5 bases in the middle. CDR3 nucleotide sequence: TGTGCCAGCTCACCATCAGTCAATCAGCCCCAGCATTTT. Its protein product is CASSPSVNQPQHF.

The gene calls are TRBV6-1 and TRBJ2-1; 10 nucleotides line up with TRBD2. The CDR3 is made up of 15 amino acids. The V gene end was trimmed by 6 bases and the J gene end by 5 bases; junction bases not matched to a gene: 7. Looked up from germline, CDR1 is MNHNS and CDR2 is SASEGT. The CDR3 DNA is TGTGCCAGCAGCATTTCTAGCGGGAGCAACAATGAGCAGTTCTTC. It encodes CASSISSGSNNEQFF.

J is TRBJ1-1 and V is TRBV19, with D perhaps TRBD1 (5 bases). CDR1 and CDR2 from the germline V gene are LNHDA and SQIVND (reference sequence). V was cut by 5 bases and J by 1 base, with 8 bases left in between. The CDR3 spans 13 residues. In DNA form, the CDR3 reads TGTGCCAGTAGTTGGGGGGGGAACACTGAAGCTTTCTTT. Protein sequence: CASSWGGNTEAFF. Variable domain in full (rest from reference TRBV19 and TRBJ1-1): DGGITQSPKYLFRKEGQNVTLSCEQNLNHDAMYWYRQDPGQGLRLIYYSQIVNDFQKGDIAEGYSVSREKKESFPLTVTSAQKNPTAFYLCASSWGGNTEAFFGQGTRLTVV.

J is TRBJ1-1 and V is TRBV19; 7 bases fit TRBD1. CDR1 and CDR2 from the germline V gene are LNHDA and SQIVND (reference sequence). Trimming took 1 base from V and 2 from J; bases not matched to a gene: 4. The CDR3 has 15 amino acids. The CDR3 coding sequence is TGTGCCAGTAGTATAGCGGGACAGTTCAACACTGAAGCTTTCTTT. It yields the protein CASSIAGQFNTEAFF.

Only one count was recorded for this clone. V usage is TRBV5-1 and J usage is TRBJ2-5; D remains unclear. V was pared by 0 bases and J by 4 bases, with 16 bases between. CDR3 size: 16 residues. Germline V gene data show CDR1 as SGHRS and CDR2 as YFSETQ. This CDR3 is CASSLGGFGSGETQYF. In DNA form, the CDR3 reads TGCGCCAGCAGCTTGGGCGGCTTTGGTTCAGGAGAGACCCAGTACTTC. Together with reference TRBV5-1 and TRBJ2-5, the CDR3 gives the full variable domain: KAGVTQTPRYLIKTRGQQVTLSCSPISGHRSVSWYQQTPGQGLQFLFEYFSETQRNKGNFPGRFSGRQFSNSRSEMNVSTLELGDSALYLCASSLGGFGSGETQYFGPGTRLLVL.

This clone was observed once. CDR3 region: CASSASGHSTDTQYF. CDR3 nucleotides: TGTGCCAGCAGCGCTAGCGGACACAGCACAGATACGCAGTATTTT. This rearrangement joins TRBV28 to TRBJ2-3, with 7 bases identical to TRBD2. The germline gives CDR1 MDHEN, CDR2 SYDVKM. The J segment lost 0 bases and the V segment lost 6 bases, leaving 6 bases of the junction unmatched. The CDR3 extends over 15 amino acids.

The genes are TRBV4-1 and TRBJ1-2, with D maybe TRBD1 (5 bases). CDR1 is MGHRA and CDR2 is YSYEKL in the germline V gene. CDR3 length: 14 amino acids. V lost 0 bases and J lost 8, with 13 bases in between. This CDR3 is CASSQDWGGLGYTF. In nucleotides, the CDR3 is TGCGCCAGCAGCCAAGACTGGGGGGGACTAGGCTACACCTTC.

The chain couples TRBV7-2 to TRBJ2-7; D is uncertain. V was cut by 5 bases and J by 3 bases, with 14 bases left in between. Germline CDR1 reads SGHTA; CDR2 reads FQGNSA. The CDR3 runs 14 residues. The CDR3 DNA reads TGTGCCAGCAGCCCAACACAAGGCAGCTACGAGCAGTACTTC. Translation gives CASSPTQGSYEQYF.

J is TRBJ2-3 and V is TRBV20-1; the D is unclear. The CDR3 spans 11 residues. CDR1 and CDR2 from the germline V gene are DFQATT and SNEGSKA (reference sequence). CDR3 in amino acids: CGSRRRDTQYF. In DNA, the CDR3 is TGCGGCTCTAGGCGGAGAGATACGCAGTATTTT.

The chain has TRBV10-3 and TRBJ2-3; maybe TRBD2 (6 bases). The length of the CDR3 is 15 residues. V lost 6 bases, J lost 1 base, and 14 bases lay in between. Germline CDR1 is ENHRY and CDR2 is SYGVKD. CDR3 in amino acids: CAIRITAGGTDTQYF. CDR3 DNA sequence: TGTGCCATCAGAATAACAGCGGGCGGCACAGATACGCAGTATTTT.

CDR3 nucleotides: TGTGCCAGTTCCGGGACAGGGGATCAGCCCCAGCATTTT. This codes for CASSGTGDQPQHF. The chain links TRBV2 to TRBJ1-5; TRBD1 agrees at 10 bases. This CDR3 comprises 13 residues. The junction had 4 bases not matched to a gene; V was cut back by 9 bases and J by 5 bases. The germline V gene encodes CDR1 SNHLY and CDR2 FYNNEI.